These T cell receptor beta chains were read from a single sample in a study of beta chain features in type 1 diabetes. The assay was immunoSEQ multiplex PCR, and TCRdb's table has in-frame clones only and misses some. The repertoire consists of about 140,000 clones, with 9% to 10% occurring once and the leading ten covering less than 0.85%. Sequences were obtained from central memory CD4+ T cells from blood. These receptors were collected from a woman aged 40 to 50 in good health. The CDR3 runs from the conserved cysteine through the conserved F or W. A D gene is named only where the DNA matches it firmly. Clone size is given for some rows only: seen once, a few or many times, or a class if the clone is expanded.

clone_size cdr3_length j_call v_call d_call cdr3_aa cdr3_nt
few 14 TRBJ2-7 TRBV2 TRBD1 CASSGTGDGYEQYF TGTGCCAGCAGTGGGACAGGGGACGGGTACGAGCAGTACTTC
few 16 TRBJ2-7 TRBV5-1 TRBD1 CASSSTFGTGTYEQYF TGCGCCAGCAGCTCCACTTTTGGGACAGGGACCTACGAGCAGTACTTC
few 13 TRBJ1-4 TRBV2 - CASMTDVMRKLFF TGTGCCAGCATGACAGATGTAATGAGGAAACTGTTTTTT
few 15 TRBJ1-1 TRBV5-1 TRBD1 CASSLVGTGHAEAFF TGCGCCAGCAGCTTGGTTGGGACAGGGCATGCTGAAGCTTTCTTT
- 15 TRBJ2-1 TRBV5-4 TRBD2 CASSLSGGGINEQFF TGTGCCAGCAGCCTCTCGGGCGGGGGGATCAATGAGCAGTTCTTC
few 14 TRBJ2-7 TRBV19 - CASSKFQGSYEQYF TGTGCCAGTAGTAAATTTCAGGGCTCCTACGAGCAGTACTTC
many 14 TRBJ2-5 TRBV4-3 TRBD1 CASSYETGEGTQYF TGCGCCAGCAGTTACGAAACAGGGGAAGGGACCCAGTACTTC
- 15 TRBJ1-5 TRBV6-5 - CASSYSGAKGQPQHF TGTGCCAGCAGTTACTCAGGGGCGAAGGGTCAGCCCCAGCATTTT
few 13 TRBJ2-5 TRBV10-2 TRBD2 CATRLAGVETQYF TGCGCCACCCGACTAGCGGGGGTAGAGACCCAGTACTTC
- 16 TRBJ2-7 TRBV25-1 TRBD1 CASSEFGAGGSYEQYF TGTGCCAGCAGTGAATTTGGGGCAGGGGGTTCCTACGAGCAGTACTTC
- 14 TRBJ1-1 TRBV7-2 - CASSLTTANTEAFF TGTGCCAGCAGCTTAACGACAGCTAACACTGAAGCTTTCTTT
few 13 TRBJ1-2 TRBV28 - CASSLGQVGGYTF TGTGCCAGCAGTTTGGGGCAGGTTGGTGGCTACACCTTC
- 18 TRBJ1-5 TRBV7-2 TRBD1 CASSLTPLTGDLGQPQHF TGTGCCAGCAGCTTAACGCCCCTGACAGGGGACCTAGGTCAGCCCCAGCATTTT
few 13 TRBJ1-2 TRBV6-6 - CASSKEGLNGYTF TGTGCCAGCAGTAAGGAGGGGCTGAATGGCTACACCTTC
- 15 TRBJ2-2 TRBV6-1 TRBD1 CASSPGQGRAGELFF TGTGCCAGCAGTCCCGGACAGGGAAGGGCCGGGGAGCTGTTTTTT
few 13 TRBJ1-4 TRBV5-1 - CASSLSENEKLFF TGCGCCAGCAGCTTGTCCGAGAATGAAAAACTGTTTTTT
- 16 TRBJ2-3 TRBV5-4 - CASSLARQGSTDTQYF TGTGCCAGCAGCTTGGCCCGGCAGGGCTCCACAGATACGCAGTATTTT
- 15 TRBJ2-2 TRBV19 - CASLPGQSNTGELFF TGTGCCAGTCTACCGGGACAATCGAACACCGGGGAGCTGTTTTTT
- 15 TRBJ2-3 TRBV5-8 TRBD2 CASSLRGDSTDTQYF TGTGCCAGCAGCTTGCGGGGGGATAGCACAGATACGCAGTATTTT
many 16 TRBJ1-5 TRBV4-3 TRBD1 CASSQDGTGFPQPQHF TGCGCCAGCAGCCAAGATGGGACAGGGTTCCCTCAGCCCCAGCATTTT
- 13 TRBJ2-1 TRBV9 - CASSGQDDNEQFF TGTGCCAGCAGCGGACAGGACGACAATGAGCAGTTCTTC
few 15 TRBJ2-2 TRBV11-2 TRBD2 CASSLTSLGDGELFF TGTGCCAGCAGTTTGACTAGCCTAGGGGACGGGGAGCTGTTTTTT
few 15 TRBJ1-2 TRBV7-9 - CASSSAGREGYGYTF TGTGCCAGCAGCTCGGCAGGAAGGGAGGGGTATGGCTACACCTTC
- 15 TRBJ1-4 TRBV7-8 - CASSLVGSGYEKLFF TGTGCCAGCAGCTTAGTGGGCTCGGGATACGAAAAACTGTTTTTT
few 16 TRBJ2-7 TRBV7-8 TRBD1 CASSLVSGTGGYEQYF TGTGCCAGCAGCTTAGTGTCCGGTACAGGGGGGTACGAGCAGTACTTC
few 15 TRBJ2-3 TRBV2 TRBD1 CASSYGQVSTDTQYF TGTGCCAGCAGCTACGGACAGGTTAGCACAGATACGCAGTATTTT
- 18 TRBJ2-3 TRBV4-2 TRBD2 CASSQDGERGTFTDTQYF TGTGCCAGCAGCCAAGATGGTGAGCGGGGGACTTTCACAGATACGCAGTATTTT
- 17 TRBJ1-2 TRBV5-6 TRBD1 CASSLFGGQGANYGYTF TGTGCCAGCAGCTTGTTTGGGGGACAGGGGGCTAACTATGGCTACACCTTC
- 13 TRBJ2-7 TRBV5-1 - CASSSRDGREQYF TGCGCCAGCAGCTCGCGGGACGGAAGAGAGCAGTACTTC
- 12 TRBJ2-5 TRBV7-9 - CASSPLRETQYF TGTGCCAGCAGCCCCCTCCGAGAGACCCAGTACTTC
few 16 TRBJ1-5 TRBV5-1 TRBD1 CASSLGGQGANQPQHF TGCGCCAGCAGCTTGGGGGGACAGGGAGCCAATCAGCCCCAGCATTTT
few 15 TRBJ2-3 TRBV9 TRBD2 CASSVVGTSPDTQYF TGTGCCAGCAGCGTAGTCGGGACTAGCCCAGATACGCAGTATTTT
- 15 TRBJ2-2 TRBV4-1 - CASSRPGSGTGELFF TGCGCCAGCAGCCGCCCGGGGTCGGGCACCGGGGAGCTGTTTTTT
many 15 TRBJ1-5 TRBV23-1 - CASSQCPDTNQPQHF TGCGCCAGCAGTCAATGCCCGGACACCAATCAGCCCCAGCATTTT
- 14 TRBJ2-7 TRBV4-3 - CASSQVLGAGEQYF TGCGCCAGCAGCCAAGTATTGGGGGCTGGCGAGCAGTACTTC
- 12 TRBJ1-2 TRBV5-8 - CASSLKASSYTF TGTGCCAGCAGCTTAAAAGCCTCGAGCTACACCTTC
few 19 TRBJ2-1 TRBV7-9 TRBD2 CASTLIGAGGGSSYNEQFF TGTGCCAGCACCCTTATAGGGGCAGGCGGGGGAAGTTCCTACAATGAGCAGTTCTTC
- 13 TRBJ2-7 TRBV1 - CTSSQEVGNEQYF TGCACCAGCAGCCAAGAGGTTGGCAACGAGCAGTACTTC
few 14 TRBJ2-2 TRBV6-5 TRBD1 CASSTGGAVGELFF TGTGCCAGCAGTACAGGGGGCGCGGTCGGGGAGCTGTTTTTT
few 14 TRBJ2-1 TRBV29-1 TRBD1 CSVDDRVFRNEQFF TGCAGCGTTGACGACAGGGTTTTTAGGAATGAGCAGTTCTTC
many 13 TRBJ2-7 TRBV5-4 - CASSLKGAYEQYF TGTGCCAGCAGCTTGAAAGGGGCCTACGAGCAGTACTTC
few 13 TRBJ2-3 TRBV10-1 TRBD1 CASSGQPSDTQYF TGCGCCAGCTCGGGACAGCCCTCAGATACGCAGTATTTT
- 17 TRBJ2-1 TRBV5-1 TRBD2 CASSPGVRTSGYNEQFF TGCGCCAGCAGCCCCGGAGTAAGGACTAGTGGTTACAATGAGCAGTTCTTC
- 21 TRBJ1-5 TRBV23-1 TRBD1 CASSQFSPVRDRGASNQPQHF TGCGCCAGCAGTCAATTTTCACCCGTCCGGGACAGGGGTGCGAGCAATCAGCCCCAGCATTTT
- 13 TRBJ1-1 TRBV7-2 - CASSLGWGLPAFF TGTGCCAGCAGCCTGGGGTGGGGCCTCCCGGCTTTCTTT
- 16 TRBJ1-1 TRBV10-3 - CAISESTAGMNTEAFF TGTGCCATCAGTGAGTCGACCGCAGGGATGAACACTGAAGCTTTCTTT
few 16 TRBJ2-1 TRBV6-6 TRBD2 CASSYAAGGTYNEQFF TGTGCCAGCAGTTACGCGGCGGGGGGTACATACAATGAGCAGTTCTTC
many 16 TRBJ2-1 TRBV18 - CASSPLGRRSYNEQFF TGTGCCAGCTCACCGTTGGGCCGGAGGTCTTACAATGAGCAGTTCTTC
once 15 TRBJ1-2 TRBV7-9 - CASTLLRSGVYGYTF TGTGCCAGCACCTTGTTACGGTCCGGGGTCTATGGCTACACCTTC
many 13 TRBJ2-7 TRBV18 - CASSPKQGYEQYF TGTGCCAGCTCACCGAAACAGGGTTACGAGCAGTACTTC
- 14 TRBJ2-7 TRBV4-1 - CASSQEEGGFTQYF TGCGCCAGCAGCCAAGAAGAGGGTGGCTTCACGCAGTACTTC
- 13 TRBJ2-3 TRBV11-2 - CASSLDLTDTQYF TGTGCCAGCAGCTTAGATCTAACAGATACGCAGTATTTT